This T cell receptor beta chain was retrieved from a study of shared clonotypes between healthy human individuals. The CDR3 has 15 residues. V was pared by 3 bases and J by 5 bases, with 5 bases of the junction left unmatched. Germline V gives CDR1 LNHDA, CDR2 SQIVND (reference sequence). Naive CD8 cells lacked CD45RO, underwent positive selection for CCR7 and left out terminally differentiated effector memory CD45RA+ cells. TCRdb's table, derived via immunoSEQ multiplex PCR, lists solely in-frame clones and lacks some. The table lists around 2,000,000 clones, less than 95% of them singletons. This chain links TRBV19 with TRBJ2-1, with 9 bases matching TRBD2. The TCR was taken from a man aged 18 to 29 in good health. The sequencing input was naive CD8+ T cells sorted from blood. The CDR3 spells CASSMASGTHNEQFF. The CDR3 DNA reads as TGTGCCAGTAGTATGGCTAGCGGGACTCACAATGAGCAGTTCTTC.